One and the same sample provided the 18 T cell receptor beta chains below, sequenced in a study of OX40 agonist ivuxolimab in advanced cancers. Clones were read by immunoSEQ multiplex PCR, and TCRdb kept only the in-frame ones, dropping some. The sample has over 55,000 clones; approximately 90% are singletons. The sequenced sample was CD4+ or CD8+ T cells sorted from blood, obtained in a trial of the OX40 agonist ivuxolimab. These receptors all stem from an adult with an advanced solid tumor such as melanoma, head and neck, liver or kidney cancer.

DNA for the CDR3: TGTGCCAGCAGCCCTTACAGGGACGGCGGCTACACCTTC. Translation gives CASSPYRDGGYTF. J is TRBJ1-2 and V is TRBV7-9, with D perhaps matching TRBD1 (6 bases). This CDR3 region has 13 residues. Trimming took off 5 bases at V and 8 bases at J, with 15 bases between the two ends. Germline lookup yields CDR1 SEHNR and CDR2 FQNEAQ (reference sequence).

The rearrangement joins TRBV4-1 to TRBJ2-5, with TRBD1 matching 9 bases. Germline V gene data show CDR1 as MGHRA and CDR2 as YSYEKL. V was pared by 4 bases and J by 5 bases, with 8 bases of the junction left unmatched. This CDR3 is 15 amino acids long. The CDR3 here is CASSPRDRAGETQYF. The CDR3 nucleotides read TGCGCCAGCAGCCCTCGGGACAGGGCTGGCGAGACCCAGTACTTC.

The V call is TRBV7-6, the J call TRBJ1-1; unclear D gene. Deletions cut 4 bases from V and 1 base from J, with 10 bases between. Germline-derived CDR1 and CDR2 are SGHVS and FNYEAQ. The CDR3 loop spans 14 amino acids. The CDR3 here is CASSSEGPNTEAFF. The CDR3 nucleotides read TGTGCCAGCAGCTCGGAGGGTCCGAACACTGAAGCTTTCTTT.

The CDR3 sequence is CASSLGGEETQYF. The CDR3 coding sequence is TGTGCCAGCAGCTTAGGGGGTGAAGAGACCCAGTACTTC. The chain joins TRBV11-3 to TRBJ2-5; D remains unclear. Germline lookup yields CDR1 SGHNT and CDR2 YENEEA. V lost 1 base and J lost 3, with 6 bases in between. The CDR3 is 13 amino acids.

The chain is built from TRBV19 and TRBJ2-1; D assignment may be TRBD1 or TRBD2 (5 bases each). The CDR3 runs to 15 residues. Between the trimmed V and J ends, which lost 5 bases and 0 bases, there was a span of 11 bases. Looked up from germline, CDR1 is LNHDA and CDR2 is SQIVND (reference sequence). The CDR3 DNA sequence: TGTGCCAGTAGTGAGAGGGGCATCTCCTACAATGAGCAGTTCTTC. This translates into CASSERGISYNEQFF.

The CDR3 protein is CASSDPGQYSGNTIYF. CDR3 nucleotide sequence: TGTGCCAGCAGTGACCCGGGACAATACTCTGGAAACACCATATATTTT. The rearrangement links TRBV7-9 to TRBJ1-3; a weak D match, TRBD1 (6 bases). The V gene lost 6 bases and the J gene lost 0 bases, with 15 bases spanning the gap. Germline CDR1 reads SEHNR; CDR2 reads FQNEAQ (reference sequence). The CDR3 covers 16 residues.

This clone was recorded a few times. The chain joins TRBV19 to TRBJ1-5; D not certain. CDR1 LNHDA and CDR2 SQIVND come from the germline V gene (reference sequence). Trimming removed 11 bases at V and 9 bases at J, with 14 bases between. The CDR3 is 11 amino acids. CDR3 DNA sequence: TGTGCCCCACTGCGCGGGTGGCCCCAGCATTTT. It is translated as CAPLRGWPQHF.

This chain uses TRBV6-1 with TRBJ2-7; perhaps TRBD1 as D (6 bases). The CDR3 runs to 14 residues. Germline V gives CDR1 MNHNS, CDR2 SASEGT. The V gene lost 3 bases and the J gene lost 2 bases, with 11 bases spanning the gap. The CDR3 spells CASSDSAGAYEQYF. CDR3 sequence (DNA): TGTGCCAGCAGTGATTCCGCAGGGGCCTACGAGCAGTACTTC.

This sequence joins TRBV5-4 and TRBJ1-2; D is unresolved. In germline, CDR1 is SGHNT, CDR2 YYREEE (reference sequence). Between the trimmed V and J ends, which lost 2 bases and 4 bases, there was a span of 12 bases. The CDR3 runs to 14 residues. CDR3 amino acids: CASSLVGETYGYTF. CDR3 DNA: TGTGCCAGCAGCTTAGTTGGGGAGACCTATGGCTACACCTTC.

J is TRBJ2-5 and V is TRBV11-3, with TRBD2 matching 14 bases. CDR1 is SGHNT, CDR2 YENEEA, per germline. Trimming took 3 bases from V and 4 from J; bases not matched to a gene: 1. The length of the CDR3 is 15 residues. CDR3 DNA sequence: TGTGCCAGCAGCTTTGGACTAGCGGGGGGAGAGACCCAGTACTTC. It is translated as CASSFGLAGGETQYF.

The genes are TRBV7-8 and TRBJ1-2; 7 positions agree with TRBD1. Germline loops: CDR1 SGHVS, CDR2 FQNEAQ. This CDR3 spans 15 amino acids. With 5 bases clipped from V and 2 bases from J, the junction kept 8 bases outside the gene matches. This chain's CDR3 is CASSTRTGGNYGYTF. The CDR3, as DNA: TGTGCCAGCAGCACTAGGACAGGAGGCAACTATGGCTACACCTTC.

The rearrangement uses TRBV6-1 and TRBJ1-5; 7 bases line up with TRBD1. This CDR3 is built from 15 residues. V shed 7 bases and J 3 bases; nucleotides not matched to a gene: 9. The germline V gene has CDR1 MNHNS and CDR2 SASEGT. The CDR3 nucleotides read TGTGCCAGCAAGGAGGCACAGGGGCTCAATCAGCCCCAGCATTTT. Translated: CASKEAQGLNQPQHF.

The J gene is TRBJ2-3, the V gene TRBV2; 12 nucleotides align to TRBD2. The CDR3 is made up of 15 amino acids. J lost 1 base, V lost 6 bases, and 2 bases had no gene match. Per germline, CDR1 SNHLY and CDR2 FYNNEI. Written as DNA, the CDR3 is TGTGCCAGCAGGAGGACTAGCGGGGGCACAGATACGCAGTATTTT. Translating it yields CASRRTSGGTDTQYF.

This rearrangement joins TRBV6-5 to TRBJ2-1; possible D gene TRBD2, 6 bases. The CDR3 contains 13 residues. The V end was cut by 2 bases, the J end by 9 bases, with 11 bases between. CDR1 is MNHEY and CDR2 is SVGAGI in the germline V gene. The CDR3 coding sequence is TGTGCCAGCAGTTACGACGGGAGTACTGAGCAGTTCTTC. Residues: CASSYDGSTEQFF.

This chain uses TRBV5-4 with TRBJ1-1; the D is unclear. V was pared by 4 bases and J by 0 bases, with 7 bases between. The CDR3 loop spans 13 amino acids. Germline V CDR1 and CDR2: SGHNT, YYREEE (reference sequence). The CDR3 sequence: CASSKALNTEAFF. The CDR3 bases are TGTGCCAGCAGCAAGGCATTGAACACTGAAGCTTTCTTT.

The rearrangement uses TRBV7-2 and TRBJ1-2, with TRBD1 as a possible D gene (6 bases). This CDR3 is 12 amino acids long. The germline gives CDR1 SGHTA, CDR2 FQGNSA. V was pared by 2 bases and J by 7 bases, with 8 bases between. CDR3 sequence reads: CASSLQGFGYTF. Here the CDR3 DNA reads TGTGCCAGCAGCTTACAGGGGTTTGGCTACACCTTC. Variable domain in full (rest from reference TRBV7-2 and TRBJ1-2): GAGVSQSPSNKVTEKGKDVELRCDPISGHTALYWYRQSLGQGLEFLIYFQGNSAPDKSGLPSDRFSAERTGGSVSTLTIQRTQQEDSAVYLCASSLQGFGYTFGSGTRLTVV.

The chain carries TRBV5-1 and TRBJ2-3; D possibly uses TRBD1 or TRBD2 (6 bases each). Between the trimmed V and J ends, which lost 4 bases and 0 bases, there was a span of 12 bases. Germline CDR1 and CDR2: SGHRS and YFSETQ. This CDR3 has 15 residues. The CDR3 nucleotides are TGCGCCAGCAGCCCCCCGGGGGCTAGCACAGATACGCAGTATTTT. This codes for CASSPPGASTDTQYF.

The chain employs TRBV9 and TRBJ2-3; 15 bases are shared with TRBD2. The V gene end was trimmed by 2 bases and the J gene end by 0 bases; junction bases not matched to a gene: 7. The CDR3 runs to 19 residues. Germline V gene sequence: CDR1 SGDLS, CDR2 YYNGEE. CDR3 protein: CASSVGLAGGTGSTDTQYF. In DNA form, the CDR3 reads TGTGCCAGCAGCGTCGGACTAGCGGGGGGGACCGGGAGCACAGATACGCAGTATTTT. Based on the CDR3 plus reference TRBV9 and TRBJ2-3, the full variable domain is DSGVTQTPKHLITATGQRVTLRCSPRSGDLSVYWYQQSLDQGLQFLIQYYNGEERAKGNILERFSAQQFPDLHSELNLSSLELGDSALYFCASSVGLAGGTGSTDTQYFGPGTRLTVL.